Here is one T cell receptor (beta chain) with its context. Its antigen remains unknown. Per the germline V gene, CDR1 is SGHNT and CDR2 is YENEEA. The CDR3 runs to 15 residues. Deletions cut 1 base from V and 0 bases from J, with 4 bases between. These data belong to a study of PD-1 blockade in mismatch repair-deficient tumors. Study background: Patients had about 13 mismatch repair-deficient cancer types and were previously treated and progressing.

Method: immunoSEQ multiplex PCR; TCRdb's copy keeps in-frame clones and lacks some. The sample carries some 100,000 clones, 82% recorded once. The study, taken as a whole, reports: Tumor-resident clones, often absent from pretreatment blood, expanded after pembrolizumab and then contracted.

The sample in question was peripheral blood, obtained roughly 36 weeks after starting pembrolizumab. This TCR came from an adult with mismatch repair-deficient cancer. The chain has TRBV11-3 and TRBJ2-6; D not resolved. DNA for the CDR3: TGTGCCAGCAGCTTAGTTAGCTCTGGGGCCAACGTCCTGACTTTC. Protein: CASSLVSSGANVLTF.